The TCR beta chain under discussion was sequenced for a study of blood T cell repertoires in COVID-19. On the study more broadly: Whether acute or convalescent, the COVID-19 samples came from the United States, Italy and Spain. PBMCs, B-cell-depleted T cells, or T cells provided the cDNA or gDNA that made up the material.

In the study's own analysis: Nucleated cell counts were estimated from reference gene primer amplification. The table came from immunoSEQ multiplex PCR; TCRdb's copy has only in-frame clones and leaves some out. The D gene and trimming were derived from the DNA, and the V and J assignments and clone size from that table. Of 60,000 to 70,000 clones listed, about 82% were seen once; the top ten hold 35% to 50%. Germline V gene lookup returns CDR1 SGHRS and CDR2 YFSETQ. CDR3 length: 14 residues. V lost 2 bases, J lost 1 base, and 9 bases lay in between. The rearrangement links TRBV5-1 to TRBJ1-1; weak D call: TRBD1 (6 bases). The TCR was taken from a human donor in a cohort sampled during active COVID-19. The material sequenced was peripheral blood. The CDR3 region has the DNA TGCGCCAGCAGCTTCCAGGGGAAGAACACTGAAGCTTTCTTT. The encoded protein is CASSFQGKNTEAFF.